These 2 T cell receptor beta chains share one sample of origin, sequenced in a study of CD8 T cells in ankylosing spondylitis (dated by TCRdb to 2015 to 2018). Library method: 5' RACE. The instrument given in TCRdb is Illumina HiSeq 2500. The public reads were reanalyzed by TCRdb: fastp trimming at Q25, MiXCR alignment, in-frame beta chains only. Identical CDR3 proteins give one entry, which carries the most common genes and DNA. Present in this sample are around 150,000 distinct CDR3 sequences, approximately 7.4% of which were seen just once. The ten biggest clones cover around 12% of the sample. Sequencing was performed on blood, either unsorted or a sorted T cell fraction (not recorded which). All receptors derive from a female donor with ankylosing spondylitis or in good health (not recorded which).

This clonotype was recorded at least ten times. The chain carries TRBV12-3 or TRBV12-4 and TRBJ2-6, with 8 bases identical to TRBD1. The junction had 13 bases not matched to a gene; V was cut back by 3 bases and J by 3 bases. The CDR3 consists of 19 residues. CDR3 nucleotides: TGTGCCAGCAGTTTGTGGGGCCAGGGGGCGCGGGATGGGGCCAACGTCCTGACTTTC. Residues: CASSLWGQGARDGANVLTF.

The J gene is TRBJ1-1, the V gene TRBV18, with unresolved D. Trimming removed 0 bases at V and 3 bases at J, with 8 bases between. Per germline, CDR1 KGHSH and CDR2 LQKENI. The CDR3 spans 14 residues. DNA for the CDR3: TGTGCCAGCTCACCACCAGGGTTGGACACTGAAGCTTTCTTT. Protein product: CASSPPGLDTEAFF.